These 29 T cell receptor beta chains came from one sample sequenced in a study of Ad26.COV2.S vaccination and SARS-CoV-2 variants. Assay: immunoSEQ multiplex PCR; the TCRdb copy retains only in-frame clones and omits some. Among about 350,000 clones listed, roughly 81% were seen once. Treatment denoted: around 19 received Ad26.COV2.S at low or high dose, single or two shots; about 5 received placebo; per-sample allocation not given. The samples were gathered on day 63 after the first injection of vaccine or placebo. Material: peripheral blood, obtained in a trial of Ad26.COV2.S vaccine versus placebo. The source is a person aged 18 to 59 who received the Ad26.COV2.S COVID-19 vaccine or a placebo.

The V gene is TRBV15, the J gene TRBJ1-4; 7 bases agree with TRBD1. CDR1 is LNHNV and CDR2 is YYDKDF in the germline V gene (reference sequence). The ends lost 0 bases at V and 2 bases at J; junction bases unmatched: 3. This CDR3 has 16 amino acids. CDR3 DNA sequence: TGTGCCACCAGCAGAGATCCAGGGGGGACTAATGAAAAACTGTTTTTT. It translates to CATSRDPGGTNEKLFF.

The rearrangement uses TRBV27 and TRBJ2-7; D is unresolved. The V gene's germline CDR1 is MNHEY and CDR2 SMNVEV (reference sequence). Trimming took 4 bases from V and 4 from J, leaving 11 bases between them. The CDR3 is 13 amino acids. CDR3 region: CASSSSRRYEQYF. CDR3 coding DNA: TGTGCCAGCAGTTCGTCCAGGCGTTACGAGCAGTACTTC.

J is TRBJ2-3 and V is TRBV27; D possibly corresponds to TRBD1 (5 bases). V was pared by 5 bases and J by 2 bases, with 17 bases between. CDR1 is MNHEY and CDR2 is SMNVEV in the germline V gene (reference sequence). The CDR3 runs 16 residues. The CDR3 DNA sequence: TGTGCCAGCAGTCCGAGGCCCCAGGGAACCACAGATACGCAGTATTTT. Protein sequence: CASSPRPQGTTDTQYF.

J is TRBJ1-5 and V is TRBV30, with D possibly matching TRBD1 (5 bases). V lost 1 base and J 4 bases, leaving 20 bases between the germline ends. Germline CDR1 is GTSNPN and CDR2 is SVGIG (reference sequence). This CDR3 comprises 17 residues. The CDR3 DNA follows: TGTGCCTGGAGTGACACTCGGGGGGAGCCCTTTAATCAGCCCCAGCATTTT. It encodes CAWSDTRGEPFNQPQHF. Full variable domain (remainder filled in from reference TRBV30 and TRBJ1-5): SQTIHQWPATLVQPVGSPLSLECTVEGTSNPNLYWYRQAAGRGLQLLFYSVGIGQISSEVPQNLSASRPQDRQFILSSKKLLLSDSGFYLCAWSDTRGEPFNQPQHFGDGTRLSIL.

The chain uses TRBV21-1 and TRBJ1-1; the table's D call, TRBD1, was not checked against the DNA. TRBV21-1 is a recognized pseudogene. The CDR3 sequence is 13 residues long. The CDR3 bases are TGTGCCAGCAGTTCGGGACAGTGCAAAGGAGCTTTCTTT. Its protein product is CASSSGQCKGAFF.

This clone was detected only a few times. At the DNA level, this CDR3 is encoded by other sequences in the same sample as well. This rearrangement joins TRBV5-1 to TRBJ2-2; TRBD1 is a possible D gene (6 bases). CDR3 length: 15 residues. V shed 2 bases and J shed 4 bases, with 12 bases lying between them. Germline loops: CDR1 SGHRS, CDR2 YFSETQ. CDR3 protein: CASSLRTAGTGELFF. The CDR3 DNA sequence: TGCGCCAGCAGCTTACGGACAGCTGGCACCGGGGAGCTGTTTTTT.

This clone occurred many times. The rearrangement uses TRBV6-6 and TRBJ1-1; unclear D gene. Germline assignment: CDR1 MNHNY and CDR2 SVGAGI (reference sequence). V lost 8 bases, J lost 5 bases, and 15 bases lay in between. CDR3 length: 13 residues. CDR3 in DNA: TGTGCCAGCCGGGATGGAGCCGCGACTGAAGCTTTCTTT. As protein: CASRDGAATEAFF.

The DNA of the CDR3 is TGTGCCAGCAGCGGCAACCGGGCACCAAGCTCCTACAATGAGCAGTTCTTC. Protein sequence: CASSGNRAPSSYNEQFF. The V call is TRBV5-6, the J call TRBJ2-1; D remains unclear. The CDR3 consists of 17 residues. Deletions cut 4 bases from V and 0 bases from J, with 17 bases between. The germline V gene has CDR1 SGHDT and CDR2 YYEEEE.

The CDR3 sequence: CASSGQRGNTEAFF. The CDR3 coding sequence is TGTGCCAGTAGTGGACAGAGGGGGAACACTGAAGCTTTCTTT. The chain employs TRBV19 and TRBJ1-1, with D perhaps TRBD1 (6 bases). Germline lookup yields CDR1 LNHDA and CDR2 SQIVND (reference sequence). The CDR3 extends over 14 amino acids. Trimming took 5 bases from V and 1 from J, leaving 11 bases between them.

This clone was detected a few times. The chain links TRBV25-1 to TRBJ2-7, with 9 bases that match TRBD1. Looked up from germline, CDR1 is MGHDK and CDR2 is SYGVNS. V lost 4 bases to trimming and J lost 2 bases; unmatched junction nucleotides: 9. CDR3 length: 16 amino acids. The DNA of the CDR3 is TGTGCCAGCAGTGGGGCGGACAGGGGCAATCCCTACGAGCAGTACTTC. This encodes CASSGADRGNPYEQYF.

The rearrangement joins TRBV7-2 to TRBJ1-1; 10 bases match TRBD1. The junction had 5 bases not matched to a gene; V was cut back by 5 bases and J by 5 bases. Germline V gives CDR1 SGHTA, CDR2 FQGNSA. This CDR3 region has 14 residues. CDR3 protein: CASSRDRGETEAFF. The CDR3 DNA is TGTGCCAGCAGCCGGGACAGGGGCGAAACTGAAGCTTTCTTT.

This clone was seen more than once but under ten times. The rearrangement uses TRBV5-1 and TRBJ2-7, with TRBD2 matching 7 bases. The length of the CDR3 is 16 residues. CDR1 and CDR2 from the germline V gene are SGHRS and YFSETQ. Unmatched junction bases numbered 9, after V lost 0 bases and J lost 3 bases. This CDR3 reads CASSLGFGGGVYEQYF. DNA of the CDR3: TGCGCCAGCAGCTTGGGATTCGGCGGGGGAGTCTACGAGCAGTACTTC.

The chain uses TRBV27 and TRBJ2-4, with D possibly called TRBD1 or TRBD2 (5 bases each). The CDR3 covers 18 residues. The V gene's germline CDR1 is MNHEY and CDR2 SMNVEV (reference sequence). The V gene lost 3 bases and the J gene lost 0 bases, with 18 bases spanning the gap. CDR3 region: CASSLGRRWGEAKNIQYF. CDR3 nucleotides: TGTGCCAGCAGTTTGGGGCGGAGGTGGGGCGAAGCCAAAAACATTCAGTACTTC.

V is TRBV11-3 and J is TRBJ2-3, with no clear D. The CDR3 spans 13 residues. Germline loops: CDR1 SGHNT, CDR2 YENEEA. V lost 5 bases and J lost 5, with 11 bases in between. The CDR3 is CASSPPGQDTQYF. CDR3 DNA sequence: TGTGCCAGCAGCCCGCCCGGCCAAGATACGCAGTATTTT.

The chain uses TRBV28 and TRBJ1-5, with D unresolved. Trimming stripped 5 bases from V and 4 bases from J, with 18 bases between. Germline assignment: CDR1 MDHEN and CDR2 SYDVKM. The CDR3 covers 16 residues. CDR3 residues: CASSPNSFVGNQPQHF. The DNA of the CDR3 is TGTGCCAGCAGTCCCAATTCGTTTGTGGGAAATCAGCCCCAGCATTTT.

CDR3 sequence: CASTRWAKTGGNHGELFF. CDR3 sequence (DNA): TGTGCCAGCACTAGGTGGGCGAAGACAGGGGGCAATCACGGGGAGCTGTTTTTT. The chain carries TRBV28 and TRBJ2-2; TRBD1 agrees at 10 bases. The CDR3 covers 18 residues. In germline, CDR1 is MDHEN, CDR2 SYDVKM. V shed 7 bases, J shed 7 bases, and the junction held 18 bases outside the gene matches.

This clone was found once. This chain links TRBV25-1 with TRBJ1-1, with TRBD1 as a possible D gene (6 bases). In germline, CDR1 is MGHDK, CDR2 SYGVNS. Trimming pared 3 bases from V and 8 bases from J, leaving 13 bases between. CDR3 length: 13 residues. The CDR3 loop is CASSELPRGEAFF. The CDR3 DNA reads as TGTGCCAGCAGTGAGCTGCCCAGGGGAGAAGCTTTCTTT. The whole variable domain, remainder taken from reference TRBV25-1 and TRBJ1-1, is EADIYQTPRYLVIGTGKKITLECSQTMGHDKMYWYQQDPGMELHLIHYSYGVNSTEKGDLSSESTVSRIRTEHFPLTLESARPSHTSQYLCASSELPRGEAFFGQGTRLTVV.

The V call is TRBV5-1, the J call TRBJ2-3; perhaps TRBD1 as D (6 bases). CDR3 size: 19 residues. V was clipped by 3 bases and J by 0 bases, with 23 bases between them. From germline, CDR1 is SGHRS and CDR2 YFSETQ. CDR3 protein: CASSSGQGPFLQSTDTQYF. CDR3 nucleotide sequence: TGCGCCAGCAGCTCAGGTCAGGGGCCGTTTCTACAGAGCACAGATACGCAGTATTTT.

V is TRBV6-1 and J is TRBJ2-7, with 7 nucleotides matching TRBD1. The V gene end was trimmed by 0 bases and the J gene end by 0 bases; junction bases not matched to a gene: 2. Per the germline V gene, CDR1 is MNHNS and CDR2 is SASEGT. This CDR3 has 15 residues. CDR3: CASSEAGDSSYEQYF. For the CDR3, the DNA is TGTGCCAGCAGTGAAGCGGGGGACAGCTCCTACGAGCAGTACTTC.

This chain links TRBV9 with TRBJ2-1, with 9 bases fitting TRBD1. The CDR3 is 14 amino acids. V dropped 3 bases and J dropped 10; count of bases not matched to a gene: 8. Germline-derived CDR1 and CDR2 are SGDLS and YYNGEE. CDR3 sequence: CASSARDRVGEQFF. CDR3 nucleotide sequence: TGTGCCAGCAGCGCCCGGGACAGGGTAGGGGAGCAGTTCTTC.

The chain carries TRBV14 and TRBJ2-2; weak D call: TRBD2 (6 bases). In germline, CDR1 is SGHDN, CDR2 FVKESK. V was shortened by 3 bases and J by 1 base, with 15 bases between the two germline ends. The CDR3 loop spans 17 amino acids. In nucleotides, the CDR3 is TGTGCCAGCAGCCAGGGAAGGGACTCTAGGAACACCGGGGAGCTGTTTTTT. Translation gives CASSQGRDSRNTGELFF.

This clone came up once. For the CDR3, the DNA is TGTGCCAGCAGCTTAGGGTTGCCAGGAGGCTCCTATAATTCACCCCTCCACTTT. Protein sequence: CASSLGLPGGSYNSPLHF. V usage is TRBV7-9 and J usage is TRBJ1-6, with unresolved D. The CDR3 is 18 residues long. V gave up 1 base and J gave up 0 bases, with 13 bases separating them. Looked up from germline, CDR1 is SEHNR and CDR2 is FQNEAQ (reference sequence).

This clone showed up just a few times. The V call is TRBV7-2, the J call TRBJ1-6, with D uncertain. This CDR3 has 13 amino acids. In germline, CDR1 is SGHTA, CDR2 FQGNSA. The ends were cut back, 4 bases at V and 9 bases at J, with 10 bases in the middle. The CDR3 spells CASSSTPGSPLHF. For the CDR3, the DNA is TGTGCCAGCAGCTCGACCCCAGGTTCACCCCTCCACTTT.

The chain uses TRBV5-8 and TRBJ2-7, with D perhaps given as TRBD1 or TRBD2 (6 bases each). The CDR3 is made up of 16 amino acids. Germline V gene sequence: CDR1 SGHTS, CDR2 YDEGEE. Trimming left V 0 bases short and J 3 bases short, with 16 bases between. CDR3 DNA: TGTGCCAGCAGCTTGGCGACGGGGGCTAAAGGCTACGAGCAGTACTTC. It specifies CASSLATGAKGYEQYF.

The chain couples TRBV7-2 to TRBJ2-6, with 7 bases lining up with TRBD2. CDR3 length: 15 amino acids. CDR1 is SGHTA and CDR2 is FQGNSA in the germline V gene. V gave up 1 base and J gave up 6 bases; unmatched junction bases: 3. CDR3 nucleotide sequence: TGTGCCAGCAGCTTAGGAGCGGGACTGGCCAACGTCCTGACTTTC. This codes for CASSLGAGLANVLTF.

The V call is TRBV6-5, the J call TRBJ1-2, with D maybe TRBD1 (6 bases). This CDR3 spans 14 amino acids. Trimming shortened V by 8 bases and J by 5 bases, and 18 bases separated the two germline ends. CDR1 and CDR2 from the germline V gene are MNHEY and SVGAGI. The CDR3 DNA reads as TGTGCCAGCGGAGGAGGGGTCAGGGGTTATGGCTACACCTTC. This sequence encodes CASGGGVRGYGYTF.

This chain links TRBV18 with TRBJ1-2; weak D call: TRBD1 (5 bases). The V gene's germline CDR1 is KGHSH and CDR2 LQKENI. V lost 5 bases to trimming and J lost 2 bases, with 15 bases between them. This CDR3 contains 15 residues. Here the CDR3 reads CASSTAGTLNYGYTF. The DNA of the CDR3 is TGTGCCAGCTCAACAGCCGGGACCCTCAACTATGGCTACACCTTC.

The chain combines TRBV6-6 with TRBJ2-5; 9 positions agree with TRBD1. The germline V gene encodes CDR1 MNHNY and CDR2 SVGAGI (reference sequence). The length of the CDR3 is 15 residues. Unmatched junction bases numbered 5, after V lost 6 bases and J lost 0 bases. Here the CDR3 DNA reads TGTGCCAGCAGAAGCGGGACAGGGTACCAAGAGACCCAGTACTTC. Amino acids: CASRSGTGYQETQYF.

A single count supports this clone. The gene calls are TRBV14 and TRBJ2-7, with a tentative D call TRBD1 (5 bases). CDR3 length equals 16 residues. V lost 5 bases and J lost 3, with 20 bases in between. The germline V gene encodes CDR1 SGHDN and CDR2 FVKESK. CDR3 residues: CASSEVVGARNYEQYF. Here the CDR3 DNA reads TGTGCCAGCAGCGAAGTGGTAGGGGCCAGGAACTACGAGCAGTACTTC. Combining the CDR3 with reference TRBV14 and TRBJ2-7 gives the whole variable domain EAGVTQFPSHSVIEKGQTVTLRCDPISGHDNLYWYRRVMGKEIKFLLHFVKESKQDESGMPNNRFLAERTGGTYSTLKVQPAELEDSGVYFCASSEVVGARNYEQYFGPGTRLTVT.